These T cell receptor beta chains were read from a single sample in a study of T-cell reconstitution after alpha-beta-depleted transplantation in children. TCRdb fed the PCR reads into MiXCR, producing one record per CDR3 protein. The sample lists some 600,000 distinct CDR3 sequences, 13% occurring once. The specimen was PBMCs, mostly from graft donor cells, collected 360 days after TCRalphabeta/CD19-depleted stem cell transplant. The receptors originated from a male patient under 18 who had a stem cell transplant for acute myeloid leukemia, so the T cells may come from the graft donor. Each CDR3 is given without its conserved first and last residue.

CDR3 protein | J gene | V gene
SAGQDPYEQY | TRBJ2-7 | TRBV20-1
ASTRPRGASNEQF | TRBJ2-1 | TRBV5-6
ASSIGGSSYEQY | TRBJ2-7 | TRBV12-3/TRBV12-4
ASSPTGPPSNQPQH | TRBJ1-5 | TRBV18
ASSTGTSGLSTDTQY | TRBJ2-3 | TRBV28
ASSITGTSGSSTDTQY | TRBJ2-3 | TRBV7-8
ASSHPYYEQY | TRBJ2-7 | TRBV3-1
ASSWTSGRGWEQF | TRBJ2-1 | TRBV12-3/TRBV12-4
ASSPQGAGFGNEQF | TRBJ2-1 | TRBV7-3
ASSVLAGSGANVLT | TRBJ2-6 | TRBV9
AGLQGLEETQY | TRBJ2-5 | TRBV4-1
ASSQGGDGQF | TRBJ2-1 | TRBV14
ASTEGLRGRMGELF | TRBJ2-2 | TRBV6-2/TRBV6-3
ATLLGTRGTETQY | TRBJ2-3 | TRBV15
AWTQGWELF | TRBJ2-2 | TRBV30
ASSPGKGALNTEAF | TRBJ1-1 | TRBV4-2
ASSLGWVRFGNTEAF | TRBJ1-1 | TRBV28
ASSIPVTRNEQF | TRBJ2-1 | TRBV19
SVREKNYNEQF | TRBJ2-1 | TRBV29-1
ASSLARAPLPDTQY | TRBJ2-3 | TRBV12-3/TRBV12-4
ASSQGVAGADTQY | TRBJ2-3 | TRBV3-1
ASSVVSGGPEQY | TRBJ2-7 | TRBV9
SARQPGLRFTDTQY | TRBJ2-3 | TRBV20-1
ASSPWTRGVADTQY | TRBJ2-3 | TRBV4-3
SASRLYTDTQY | TRBJ2-3 | TRBV20-1
ASRAGEAF | TRBJ1-1 | TRBV28
ASGALAGVVDTQY | TRBJ2-3 | TRBV7-9
ASSQPGFFNEQY | TRBJ2-7 | TRBV3-1
ASSPRTSGNIINEQY | TRBJ2-7 | TRBV12-3/TRBV12-4
ASSSPGTGTLEQF | TRBJ2-1 | TRBV12-3/TRBV12-4
ASSVTGTGGIGDTEAF | TRBJ1-1 | TRBV5-1
ASSLHRGGQPQH | TRBJ1-5 | TRBV12-3/TRBV12-4
SASWPRGEQY | TRBJ2-7 | TRBV20-1
ASSLGVQREQY | TRBJ2-7 | TRBV7-2
ASSATSFRYNEQF | TRBJ2-1 | TRBV7-6
ASSSSPPRQLYGYT | TRBJ1-2 | TRBV28
ASSINKLETQY | TRBJ2-5 | TRBV19
ASSPAESSYNEQF | TRBJ2-1 | TRBV7-2
ASSYRIQETQY | TRBJ2-5 | TRBV6-2/TRBV6-3
ASSLISDRAYEQY | TRBJ2-7 | TRBV7-9
ASSQDRAGGPKNEQF | TRBJ2-1 | TRBV4-3
ASSSWGGSGGRVY | TRBJ2-5 | TRBV11-2
ASSPGLGFGEQY | TRBJ2-7 | TRBV7-3
SANAAGPYNEQF | TRBJ2-1 | TRBV20-1
SVGQANGELF | TRBJ2-2 | TRBV20-1
ASSLSGIPSTDTQY | TRBJ2-3 | TRBV5-8
SSSGTLNEQF | TRBJ2-1 | TRBV28
ASSLRGGQANSPHEQY | TRBJ2-7 | TRBV5-1
ASSAPGTLTGELF | TRBJ2-2 | TRBV7-2
SAVNFYGYT | TRBJ1-2 | TRBV20-1